This T cell receptor beta chain originates from a study of blood T cell repertoires in COVID-19. Background on the study: Nucleic acid was either cDNA or gDNA, and it came from T cells, B-cell-depleted T cells, or PBMCs.

Trimming removed 5 bases from V and 0 bases from J, with 8 bases in between. The CDR3 runs 15 residues. Germline CDR1 is MGHDK and CDR2 is SYGVNS. In the original analysis: Estimation of nucleated cell counts was performed using reference gene primer amplification. Sequenced by immunoSEQ multiplex PCR; TCRdb stores in-frame clones only, minus some. V and J calls and clone size are those listed in that table; D and trimming were worked out from the DNA. Of around 300,000 clones listed, almost 85% are singletons. Sequencing input: peripheral blood. The chain links TRBV25-1 to TRBJ2-6; a weak D match, TRBD2 (5 bases). The source is a human donor in a cohort sampled during active COVID-19. The CDR3 sequence: CASSTGSSGANVLTF. For the CDR3, the DNA is TGTGCCAGCAGTACGGGGAGCTCTGGGGCCAACGTCCTGACTTTC.